This record covers a single T cell receptor beta chain. The PCR made use of 60 Vbeta and 13 Jbeta primers. Measured with immunoSEQ multiplex PCR; TCRdb has only the in-frame clones, and not every one. Among roughly 180,000 clones listed, about 75% were seen once. The V gene's germline CDR1 is SGHNT and CDR2 YYREEE (reference sequence). J gave up 1 base and V 7 bases, and 7 bases lay outside the gene matches. The CDR3 length is 15 residues. This specimen comes from a study of cytomegalovirus exposure and HLA in healthy donors. Study information: Unique TCR beta sequences numbering about 100 million came from 150 million to 200 million T cells in an earlier analysis.

This TCR was sampled from a female donor in good health and CMV-seronegative. Sequenced: PBMCs. The gene calls are TRBV5-4 and TRBJ2-3; 9 positions match TRBD2. The CDR3 DNA follows: TGTGCCAGCCACTCCCGGACTAGCGGCACAGATACGCAGTATTTT. Amino acid sequence: CASHSRTSGTDTQYF.